Listed below are T cell receptor beta chains from one sample, sequenced in a study of shared clonotypes between healthy human individuals. Clones were sequenced by immunoSEQ multiplex PCR, and TCRdb holds only the in-frame ones, with some missing. Here the sample spans roughly 450,000 clones, approximately 85% being singletons. The source material was PBMCs. The receptors derive from a woman between 40 and 50 years old in good health. Some clones in this sample may be carry-over from other donors' samples. Both conserved end residues are part of each CDR3. D genes are given only for firm matches. Size values are once, few and many counts, or a class for expanded clones, and some rows have none.

TRBD1,TRBJ2-2,few,TRBV4-3,CASSQAIQGDAGELFF,TGCGCCAGCAGCCAAGCCATCCAGGGGGACGCCGGGGAGCTGTTTTTT
TRBD1,TRBJ2-7,.,TRBV7-2,CASSPPSDRDRDYEQYF,TGTGCCAGCAGCCCGCCGTCGGACCGGGACAGGGACTACGAGCAGTACTTC
.,TRBJ1-1,few,TRBV27,CASSFGGKTEAFF,TGTGCCAGCAGTTTTGGAGGCAAGACTGAAGCTTTCTTT
.,TRBJ2-2,.,TRBV28,CASNWATGELFF,TGTGCCAGCAACTGGGCCACCGGGGAGCTGTTTTTT
.,TRBJ1-1,.,TRBV6-5,CASSYPEYRQVPSFF,TGTGCCAGCAGTTACCCCGAATACCGACAGGTGCCCTCTTTCTTT
.,TRBJ2-6,once,TRBV18,CASSPLQGPGANVLTF,TGTGCCAGCTCCCCTCTACAAGGACCTGGGGCCAACGTCCTGACTTTC
.,TRBJ2-5,.,TRBV11-1,CASSLWTDQETQYF,TGTGCCAGCAGCCTATGGACAGACCAGGAGACCCAGTACTTC
.,TRBJ2-7,.,TRBV7-2,CASSLGQNEQYF,TGTGCCAGCAGCTTGGGCCAGAACGAGCAGTACTTC
TRBD1,TRBJ1-2,.,TRBV27,CASSPPQKTGDLYYGYTF,TGTGCCAGCAGTCCGCCCCAAAAGACAGGGGACCTCTACTATGGCTACACCTTC
TRBD2,TRBJ2-3,few,TRBV6-5,CASSYGSSGLTDTQYF,TGTGCCAGCAGTTACGGTTCTAGCGGGCTGACAGATACGCAGTATTTT
.,TRBJ1-1,.,TRBV30,CAWSGQLTEAFF,TGTGCCTGGAGCGGACAGCTGACTGAAGCTTTCTTT
.,TRBJ2-1,once,TRBV30,CAWSQDAYNEQFF,TGTGCCTGGTCCCAGGACGCCTACAATGAGCAGTTCTTC
TRBD2,TRBJ2-1,.,TRBV9,CASSVEGRAGGSYNEQFF,TGTGCCAGCAGCGTAGAAGGCAGGGCGGGGGGCTCCTACAATGAGCAGTTCTTC
.,TRBJ2-2,.,TRBV5-1,CASSFDPNTGELFF,TGCGCCAGCAGCTTCGACCCGAACACCGGGGAGCTGTTTTTT
.,TRBJ2-2,.,TRBV5-1,CASSLVGQGTGELFF,TGCGCCAGCAGCTTGGTGGGGCAGGGAACCGGGGAGCTGTTTTTT